Following are 31 T cell receptor beta chains from one sample sequenced in a study of cytomegalovirus exposure and HLA in healthy donors. Amplification used 60 Vbeta primers and 13 Jbeta primers. The protocol was immunoSEQ multiplex PCR, while the TCRdb copy is restricted to in-frame clones and leaves out a portion. Counted here are roughly 150,000 clones, 70% to 80% occurring once; the ten biggest clones make up around 2%. Sequencing was performed on PBMCs. The receptors shown here come from a man aged 30-40 years in good health and CMV-seronegative.

This chain connects TRBV18 to TRBJ1-1; perhaps TRBD1 as D (6 bases). This CDR3 region has 14 residues. Trimming took off 3 bases at V and 3 bases at J, with 11 bases between the two ends. Germline loops: CDR1 KGHSH, CDR2 LQKENI. The CDR3 reads CASSPPTGYTEAFF. CDR3 nucleotides: TGTGCCAGCTCACCGCCTACAGGGTACACTGAAGCTTTCTTT.

In its sample, this clone was seen a few times. The chain is built from TRBV2 and TRBJ1-1; D call uncertain. With 7 bases removed from V and 1 base from J, the gap between germline ends came to 13 bases. Germline CDR1 reads SNHLY; CDR2 reads FYNNEI. The CDR3 spans 14 residues. CDR3: CASTIFGGNTEAFF. For the CDR3, the DNA is TGTGCCAGCACAATCTTCGGCGGGAACACTGAAGCTTTCTTT.

DNA of the CDR3: TGTGCCAGCAGTACCGGGACAGGGAACGAGCAGTACTTC. Translating it yields CASSTGTGNEQYF. The J gene is TRBJ2-7, the V gene TRBV7-7; 9 bases align to TRBD1. CDR1 SSHAT and CDR2 FNYEAQ come from the germline V gene (reference sequence). Germline trimming cut 6 bases from V and 5 bases from J; bases unmatched to any gene: 5. This CDR3 region has 13 residues. The full variable domain, with the rest looked up from reference TRBV7-7 and TRBJ2-7, is GAGVSQSPRYKVTKRGQDVTLRCDPISSHATLYWYQQALGQGPEFLTYFNYEAQPDKSGLPSDRFSAERPEGSISTLTIQRTEQRDSAMYRCASSTGTGNEQYFGPGTRLTVT.

The chain combines TRBV27 with TRBJ2-3; maybe TRBD2 (6 bases). This CDR3 comprises 13 residues. V lost 6 bases and J 0 bases, leaving 7 bases between the germline ends. Per germline, CDR1 MNHEY and CDR2 SMNVEV (reference sequence). The CDR3 spells CASRGGSTDTQYF. The CDR3 nucleotides read TGTGCCAGCAGGGGGGGTAGCACAGATACGCAGTATTTT.

The chain links TRBV7-2 to TRBJ1-2, with TRBD1 matching over 9 bases. With 2 bases clipped from V and 9 bases from J, the junction kept 10 bases outside the gene matches. CDR1 and CDR2 (germline): SGHTA, FQGNSA. CDR3 length: 15 residues. The CDR3 DNA sequence: TGTGCCAGCAGCTTACCATTGGGGGGACAGGGCAGCTACACCTTC. It encodes CASSLPLGGQGSYTF.

V and J are TRBV5-6 and TRBJ2-3; no reliable D call. The germline V gene encodes CDR1 SGHDT and CDR2 YYEEEE. This CDR3 has 15 amino acids. V lost 0 bases, J lost 2 bases, and 10 bases lay in between. The DNA for the CDR3 is TGTGCCAGCAGCTTGGTCCCCTCCTCCACAGATACGCAGTATTTT. This gives the protein CASSLVPSSTDTQYF.

V is TRBV28 and J is TRBJ1-1, with 7 nucleotides matching TRBD1. From germline, CDR1 is MDHEN and CDR2 SYDVKM. V was clipped by 4 bases and J by 4 bases; unmatched bases: 3. The CDR3 totals 13 residues. CDR3 in DNA: TGTGCCAGCAGTTCCGGGACAGTCACTGAAGCTTTCTTT. Protein: CASSSGTVTEAFF.

The rearrangement links TRBV6-1 to TRBJ2-7, with a tentative D call TRBD2 (5 bases). The CDR3 has 14 amino acids. The germline V gene has CDR1 MNHNS and CDR2 SASEGT. V lost 3 bases and J 0 bases, leaving 9 bases between the germline ends. CDR3 residues: CASSDVAFSYEQYF. The CDR3 DNA reads TGTGCCAGCAGTGATGTAGCGTTCTCCTACGAGCAGTACTTC.

The sample holds one count of this clone. The chain employs TRBV27 and TRBJ1-2; D might be TRBD1 (6 bases). The CDR3 has 14 residues. From germline, CDR1 is MNHEY and CDR2 SMNVEV (reference sequence). The V gene lost 6 bases and the J gene lost 4 bases, with 15 bases spanning the gap. CDR3 protein: CASSRAGTTYGYTF. In DNA form, the CDR3 reads TGTGCCAGCAGCCGCGCCGGGACAACCTATGGCTACACCTTC.

The chain links TRBV7-9 to TRBJ2-5; D perhaps matches TRBD1 (6 bases). Germline CDR1 and CDR2: SEHNR and FQNEAQ (reference sequence). V lost 10 bases to trimming and J lost 4 bases, with 16 bases between them. There are 13 residues in the CDR3. The CDR3 region has the DNA TGTGCCACGAGGGGGAAAGCGCGAGAGACCCAGTACTTC. Amino acid sequence: CATRGKARETQYF.

The CDR3 sequence: CASSYSGQGADTQYF. The CDR3, as DNA: TGTGCCAGCAGTTACTCAGGACAGGGGGCAGATACGCAGTATTTT. The chain uses TRBV6-5 and TRBJ2-3, with 10 bases matching TRBD1. Germline-derived CDR1 and CDR2 are MNHEY and SVGAGI. The CDR3 loop spans 15 amino acids. J was trimmed by 4 bases and V by 0 bases; bases with no gene match: 1.

The genes are TRBV6-4 and TRBJ2-1; TRBD2 is a possible D gene (5 bases). The germline CDR1 and CDR2 sequences are MRHNA and SNTAGT. V shed 7 bases and J shed 10 bases, with 23 bases lying between them. The length of the CDR3 is 15 residues. DNA of the CDR3: TGTGCCAGCACCCTGGAGGCGTCGCCCCTCACCGAGCAGTTCTTC. Its protein product is CASTLEASPLTEQFF.

The chain carries TRBV5-1 and TRBJ2-3; 8 nucleotides align to TRBD1. Germline CDR1 and CDR2: SGHRS and YFSETQ. This CDR3 has 15 amino acids. V was clipped by 0 bases and J by 2 bases; unmatched bases: 2. The CDR3 loop reads CASSLEGQVTDTQYF. The CDR3 nucleotides read TGCGCCAGCAGCTTGGAGGGACAGGTCACAGATACGCAGTATTTT.

Concerning this clone: An end of the junction does not agree with germline; a read error may underlie this. Written as DNA, the CDR3 is TGTTCCAGCAGCTCCGGGACATTGGAAGCTTTCTTT. This codes for CSSSSGTLEAFF. The gene calls are TRBV7-9 and TRBJ1-1; TRBD1 is a possible D gene (6 bases). CDR1 and CDR2 from the germline V gene are SEHNR and FQNEAQ (reference sequence). The CDR3 sequence is 12 residues long. Looking up the rest from reference TRBV7-9 and TRBJ1-1 gives the full variable domain: DTGVSQNPRHKITKRGQNVTFRCDPISEHNRLYWYRQTLGQGPEFLTYFQNEAQLEKSRLLSDRFSAERPKGSFSTLEIQRTEQGDSAMYLCSSSSGTLEAFFGQGTRLTVV.

The genes are TRBV6-5 and TRBJ2-5; 7 bases agree with TRBD1. The germline gives CDR1 MNHEY, CDR2 SVGAGI. V shed 3 bases, J shed 9 bases, and the junction held 10 bases outside the gene matches. This CDR3 region has 14 residues. CDR3: CASSYWDRDTAQYF. In DNA, the CDR3 is TGTGCCAGCAGTTATTGGGACAGAGATACGGCCCAGTACTTC.

This clone has just one count. The chain employs TRBV7-2 and TRBJ2-7; D might be TRBD2 (6 bases). V dropped 4 bases and J dropped 3 bases, with 16 bases sitting between them. Germline V gene sequence: CDR1 SGHTA, CDR2 FQGNSA. The length of the CDR3 is 15 residues. The CDR3 is CASSYNPTSLYEQYF. The CDR3 coding sequence is TGTGCCAGCAGCTACAACCCGACTAGTCTCTACGAGCAGTACTTC. The entire variable domain, with the rest obtained from reference TRBV7-2 and TRBJ2-7, is as follows: GAGVSQSPSNKVTEKGKDVELRCDPISGHTALYWYRQSLGQGLEFLIYFQGNSAPDKSGLPSDRFSAERTGGSVSTLTIQRTQQEDSAVYLCASSYNPTSLYEQYFGPGTRLTVT.

The chain uses TRBV18 and TRBJ2-2; no clear D gene. In germline, CDR1 is KGHSH, CDR2 LQKENI. The V and J ends lost 3 bases and 0 bases respectively, with 14 bases between them. The CDR3 totals 17 residues. CDR3 bases: TGTGCCAGCTCACCCCGTGCAGTCGTTTCGAACACCGGGGAGCTGTTTTTT. Translated: CASSPRAVVSNTGELFF.

CDR3 sequence reads: CASSFRADSEKLFF. CDR3 bases: TGTGCCAGCAGCTTTAGGGCAGACAGCGAAAAACTGTTTTTT. The J gene is TRBJ1-4, the V gene TRBV7-9, with D possibly matching TRBD1 (5 bases). CDR3 size: 14 residues. V lost 3 bases and J 8 bases, leaving 13 bases between the germline ends. Germline CDR1 reads SEHNR; CDR2 reads FQNEAQ (reference sequence).

This chain joins TRBV6-1 and TRBJ2-5; 7 nucleotides match TRBD2. The DNA matches TRBJ2-7 better at its end, which makes the J call doubtful. This CDR3 is built from 14 residues. The V gene's germline CDR1 is MNHNS and CDR2 SASEGT. Here the CDR3 reads CASSEFGGSGEQYF. CDR3 nucleotides: TGTGCCAGCAGTGAATTCGGCGGGAGCGGCGAGCAGTACTTC.

V usage is TRBV30 and J usage is TRBJ2-1; weak D call: TRBD2 (6 bases). The CDR3 runs 14 residues. The V end was cut by 3 bases, the J end by 6 bases, with 15 bases between. The germline gives CDR1 GTSNPN, CDR2 SVGIG (reference sequence). The CDR3 loop reads CAWRARQEGNEQFF. As DNA, the CDR3 is TGTGCCTGGAGAGCCAGGCAGGAGGGCAATGAGCAGTTCTTC.

This clone showed up just once. The CDR3 DNA sequence: TGTGCCAGCAGTTGGGGCCGGGACAACCCACCCCAGTACTTC. Translating it yields CASSWGRDNPPQYF. The rearrangement joins TRBV7-2 to TRBJ2-5; D perhaps matches TRBD1 (6 bases). The CDR3 spans 14 residues. Looked up from germline, CDR1 is SGHTA and CDR2 is FQGNSA. V lost 6 bases and J lost 9, with 20 bases in between.

This sequence joins TRBV7-2 and TRBJ2-7; 10 nucleotides match TRBD2. Germline lookup yields CDR1 SGHTA and CDR2 FQGNSA. This CDR3 is built from 15 residues. V was clipped by 5 bases and J by 0 bases; unmatched bases: 4. CDR3 sequence: CASSLLAGSSYEQYF. Here the CDR3 DNA reads TGTGCCAGCAGCCTACTAGCGGGGAGCTCCTACGAGCAGTACTTC.

This clone has more than one count but fewer than ten. The J gene is TRBJ2-4, the V gene TRBV7-9; TRBD2 might be the D (6 bases). CDR3 length: 13 residues. Trimming stripped 7 bases from V and 0 bases from J, with 7 bases between. Germline V gene data show CDR1 as SEHNR and CDR2 as FQNEAQ (reference sequence). The CDR3 protein is CASTGVAKNIQYF. The CDR3 DNA follows: TGTGCCAGCACGGGAGTAGCCAAAAACATTCAGTACTTC.

V and J are TRBV28 and TRBJ2-3, with 10 bases aligning to TRBD2. The germline V gene encodes CDR1 MDHEN and CDR2 SYDVKM. The CDR3 is 15 residues long. V shed 4 bases and J 1 base; nucleotides not matched to a gene: 2. The DNA of the CDR3 is TGTGCCAGCAGTTCCGGGACTAGCGGCACAGATACGCAGTATTTT. Translating gives CASSSGTSGTDTQYF. The entire variable domain, with the rest obtained from reference TRBV28 and TRBJ2-3, is as follows: DVKVTQSSRYLVKRTGEKVFLECVQDMDHENMFWYRQDPGLGLRLIYFSYDVKMKEKGDIPEGYSVSREKKERFSLILESASTNQTSMYLCASSSGTSGTDTQYFGPGTRLTVL.

The genes are TRBV28 and TRBJ2-7; D unresolved. The ends were cut back, 5 bases at V and 2 bases at J, with 16 bases in the middle. The CDR3 consists of 15 residues. CDR1 and CDR2 (germline): MDHEN, SYDVKM. CDR3 sequence: CASSPPASLPYEQYF. Here the CDR3 DNA reads TGTGCCAGCAGTCCCCCAGCTAGTTTACCCTACGAGCAGTACTTC.

The genes are TRBV7-4 and TRBJ1-1; 9 bases match TRBD1. CDR3 length: 17 amino acids. Germline V gives CDR1 SGHVT, CDR2 SQSDAQ. Unmatched junction bases numbered 13, after V lost 2 bases and J lost 6 bases. The CDR3 coding sequence is TGTGCCAGCAGCTTAACAGGGGGCTTTTTATACTGGTCTGAAGCTTTCTTT. Translation gives CASSLTGGFLYWSEAFF.

The V and J genes are TRBV13 and TRBJ2-3, with 7 nucleotides matching TRBD2. CDR1 is PRHDT and CDR2 is FYEKMQ in the germline V gene (reference sequence). After removal of 1 base from V and 5 bases from J, the junction contained 0 bases not matched to a gene. The CDR3 consists of 13 residues. The CDR3 region is CASSLAGGDTQYF. The CDR3 nucleotides are TGTGCCAGCAGCTTAGCGGGAGGAGATACGCAGTATTTT.

This chain uses TRBV7-2 with TRBJ1-5, with TRBD1 matching 7 bases. CDR3 size: 13 residues. After removal of 6 bases from V and 3 bases from J, the junction contained 2 bases not matched to a gene. The germline V gene encodes CDR1 SGHTA and CDR2 FQGNSA. The CDR3 sequence: CASRQGLNQPQHF. In nucleotides, the CDR3 is TGTGCCAGCAGACAGGGGCTCAATCAGCCCCAGCATTTT.

The rearrangement joins TRBV27 to TRBJ2-7; no reliable D call. CDR1 and CDR2 from the germline V gene are MNHEY and SMNVEV (reference sequence). V was clipped by 3 bases and J by 6 bases, with 6 bases between them. The CDR3 is 11 amino acids. The CDR3 nucleotides are TGTGCCAGCAGTTTCCTCGTCGAGCAGTACTTC. This sequence encodes CASSFLVEQYF.

The rearrangement uses TRBV5-4 and TRBJ2-1; TRBD1 aligns across 9 bases. J lost 7 bases, V lost 2 bases, and 4 bases had no gene match. Germline V gene lookup returns CDR1 SGHNT and CDR2 YYREEE (reference sequence). The CDR3 totals 14 residues. The CDR3 here is CASSLRTGVNEQFF. In DNA form, the CDR3 reads TGTGCCAGCAGCTTAAGGACAGGGGTGAATGAGCAGTTCTTC.

V and J are TRBV27 and TRBJ1-1, with no clear D. Germline V CDR1 and CDR2: MNHEY, SMNVEV (reference sequence). The CDR3 is 14 amino acids. The V end lost 6 bases, the J end lost 2 bases, and 13 bases lay between the germline ends. CDR3 DNA: TGTGCCAGCAGCCCCCAGAATTCCAACACTGAAGCTTTCTTT. Amino acids: CASSPQNSNTEAFF.